These T cell receptor beta chains were read from a single sample in a study of T cells in Graves' hyperthyroidism and ophthalmopathy. One entry per CDR3 protein results from TCRdb running MiXCR on the multiplex PCR reads. The sample yields about 400,000 distinct CDR3 sequences, 14% to 15% seen once. Sequencing was performed on blood. These receptors were obtained from a woman younger than 45 with Graves' hyperthyroidism. CDR3s include the opening cysteine and the closing phenylalanine or tryptophan. A D gene is named only where the DNA matches it firmly. Expanded clones are given a class, and other clones once, few, many or no size at all.

CDR3nt: TGCGCCAGCAGTCATGCCCGGTGGCAGCGTAGGGACAATGAGCAGTTCTTC
CDR3aa: CASSHARWQRRDNEQFF
abundance: many
v_gene: TRBV5-1
j_gene: TRBJ2-1
d_gene: -

CDR3nt: TGTGCCAGCACCTCATCAGCAGGGGGCTCCTACGAGCAGTACTTC
CDR3aa: CASTSSAGGSYEQYF
abundance: many
v_gene: TRBV28
j_gene: TRBJ2-7
d_gene: TRBD1

CDR3nt: TGCAGTGCTAGCCTAGCGGGAGTGAGGATAGGAGGCGAGCAGTACTTC
CDR3aa: CSASLAGVRIGGEQYF
abundance: -
v_gene: TRBV20-1
j_gene: TRBJ2-7
d_gene: TRBD2

CDR3nt: TGTGCCACCAGTGATTTGCAAGGAGGCGTCTACAATGAGCAGTTCTTC
CDR3aa: CATSDLQGGVYNEQFF
abundance: many
v_gene: TRBV24-1
j_gene: TRBJ2-1
d_gene: -

CDR3nt: TGTGCCAGCAGCAGGGCCGACAATCAGCCCCAGCATTTT
CDR3aa: CASSRADNQPQHF
abundance: many
v_gene: TRBV28
j_gene: TRBJ1-5
d_gene: -

CDR3nt: TGCAGTGCTAGAGATCCTCGCCCCATAGCGAACGAGCAGTACTTC
CDR3aa: CSARDPRPIANEQYF
abundance: many
v_gene: TRBV20-1
j_gene: TRBJ2-7
d_gene: -

CDR3nt: TGTGCCAGCAGTTTTGGCAGGGGGCCGTACGAGCAGTACTTC
CDR3aa: CASSFGRGPYEQYF
abundance: -
v_gene: TRBV27
j_gene: TRBJ2-7
d_gene: TRBD1

CDR3nt: TGCGCCAGCAGCAACAGGGGCCTCCTCCAAGAGACCCAGTACTTC
CDR3aa: CASSNRGLLQETQYF
abundance: -
v_gene: TRBV5-1
j_gene: TRBJ2-5
d_gene: TRBD1

CDR3nt: TGTGCCAGCAGCCCACAGACCGTTGAAGCTTTCTTT
CDR3aa: CASSPQTVEAFF
abundance: -
v_gene: TRBV14
j_gene: TRBJ1-1
d_gene: -

CDR3nt: TGTGCCAGCCTTGGAACACCTTCGGGTGAGCAGTTCTTC
CDR3aa: CASLGTPSGEQFF
abundance: few
v_gene: TRBV18
j_gene: TRBJ2-1
d_gene: -

CDR3nt: TGTGCCAGCAGCAGAGGGACTAGCGGGACGAGCTCCTACAATGAGCAGTTCTTC
CDR3aa: CASSRGTSGTSSYNEQFF
abundance: many
v_gene: TRBV9
j_gene: TRBJ2-1
d_gene: TRBD2